This TCR beta chain emerged from a study of blood T cell repertoires in COVID-19. Study as a whole: Some COVID-19 samples were acute and others convalescent; all came from the United States, Italy and Spain. From T cells, B-cell-depleted T cells, or PBMCs came the material, which was cDNA or gDNA.

Deletions cut 0 bases from V and 4 bases from J, with 16 bases between. CDR1 is SGDLS and CDR2 is YYNGEE in the germline V gene. The CDR3 is 16 amino acids. Seattle researchers signed up patients amid active infection and tracked them longitudinally. The assay was immunoSEQ multiplex PCR, and TCRdb's table has in-frame clones only and misses some. This sample carries around 94,000 clones, roughly 90% of them seen once, and the ten largest clones take approximately 1.9%. The chain links TRBV9 to TRBJ1-2, with D hard to call. Source material: peripheral blood. The receptor comes from a woman between 50 and 59 years old with COVID-19, enrolled during active disease. CDR3 sequence reads: CASSVGADWAGYGYTF. As DNA, the CDR3 is TGTGCCAGCAGCGTAGGGGCGGACTGGGCGGGCTATGGCTACACCTTC.